Following are 14 T cell receptor beta chains from one sample sequenced in a study of vaccination and CD4 T cells after COVID-19. Documented treatment: approximately 11-day PBMC culture with coronavirus spike peptide pools or control peptides (ViraFEST assay). Sequencing of DNA taken from cultured CD4+ T cells relied on the Oncomine TCR Beta short-read assay. One entry per CDR3 protein results from TCRdb running MiXCR on the PCR reads. This sample has under 25,000 distinct CDR3 sequences; 26% occur once, and the top ten carry under 13%. Antigen specificity for these receptors is unknown. Sequencing was performed on cultured CD4+ T cells from blood. These receptors were obtained from a human donor with COVID-19.

The CDR3 is CSANSGGTDTQYF. The CDR3 region has the DNA TGCAGTGCTAATAGCGGGGGCACAGATACGCAGTATTTT. This chain uses TRBV20-1 with TRBJ2-3, with TRBD2 matching over 8 bases. Germline V lookup: CDR1 DFQATT, CDR2 SNEGSKA (reference sequence). V was pared by 4 bases and J by 1 base, with 1 base of the junction left unmatched. The CDR3 covers 13 residues.

The rearrangement joins TRBV3-1 to TRBJ1-2; a possible D gene is TRBD1 (5 bases). Germline CDR1 reads LGHDT; CDR2 reads YNNKEL (reference sequence). Trimming took 0 bases from V and 6 from J, leaving 14 bases between them. This CDR3 has 15 amino acids. CDR3 bases: TGTGCCAGCAGCCAAGAGGCTCTCAGGGCCCATGGCTACACCTTC. Its translation is CASSQEALRAHGYTF.

The chain combines TRBV7-2 with TRBJ1-5; the D is unclear. V was trimmed by 5 bases and J by 3 bases, leaving 14 bases between them. The germline CDR1 and CDR2 sequences are SGHTA and FQGNSA. The CDR3 contains 15 residues. CDR3 in amino acids: CASSLDGDLNQPQHF. The CDR3 nucleotides read TGTGCCAGCAGCCTCGACGGAGACCTCAATCAGCCCCAGCATTTT.

This chain links TRBV28 with TRBJ2-5; TRBD2 matches at 8 bases. The CDR3 contains 15 residues. After removal of 5 bases from V and 4 bases from J, the junction contained 9 bases not matched to a gene. Germline CDR1 and CDR2: MDHEN and SYDVKM. The CDR3 DNA reads as TGTGCCAGCAGTCTTCCACGGGGGGGGTTAGAGACCCAGTACTTC. Encoded protein: CASSLPRGGLETQYF.

The rearrangement uses TRBV20-1 and TRBJ2-1; no definite D call. V shed 2 bases and J shed 7 bases, with 15 bases lying between them. The CDR3 totals 14 residues. Germline lookup yields CDR1 DFQATT and CDR2 SNEGSKA (reference sequence). The CDR3 DNA is TGCAGTGCTAGATCCCCCTGGGCCCGTAATGAGCAGTTCTTC. It translates to CSARSPWARNEQFF.

This clonotype showed up just a few times. The V and J genes are TRBV30 and TRBJ1-1; D is unresolved. Germline V lookup: CDR1 GTSNPN, CDR2 SVGIG (reference sequence). Trimming stripped 0 bases from V and 11 bases from J, with 19 bases between. The length of the CDR3 is 14 residues. In DNA form, the CDR3 reads TGTGCCTGGAGTGTACTACTCGACGGGTCCGAGGCTTTCTTT. Translation: CAWSVLLDGSEAFF.

By share, this clonotype counts as medium-sized. The CDR3 is CSARDWAGNQPQHF. DNA of the CDR3: TGCAGTGCTAGAGATTGGGCAGGGAATCAGCCCCAGCATTTT. The chain couples TRBV20-1 to TRBJ1-5, with D tentatively TRBD1 (5 bases). The CDR3 covers 14 residues. V dropped 0 bases and J dropped 4 bases, with 10 bases sitting between them. Germline CDR1 DFQATT, CDR2 SNEGSKA (reference sequence).

The chain couples TRBV6-2 or TRBV6-3 to TRBJ2-2, with 7 bases fitting TRBD2. This CDR3 is built from 15 residues. V shed 4 bases, J shed 3 bases, and the junction held 5 bases outside the gene matches. The V gene's germline CDR1 is MNHEY and CDR2 SVGEGT. The CDR3 DNA reads as TGTGCCAGCAGTTTGACTAGCCCTTACACCGGGGAGCTGTTTTTT. Protein: CASSLTSPYTGELFF.

The J gene is TRBJ1-5, the V gene TRBV28, with D unresolved. This CDR3 spans 17 amino acids. The germline V gene encodes CDR1 MDHEN and CDR2 SYDVKM. Trimming pared 6 bases from V and 2 bases from J, leaving 20 bases between. CDR3 in amino acids: CASRRDARAVGNQPQHF. CDR3 nucleotides: TGTGCCAGCAGACGAGATGCCCGGGCCGTCGGCAATCAGCCCCAGCATTTT.

The CDR3, as DNA: TGTGCCACCAGCAGAGATCTCTCCACCGGGCAGGGGCGGGAGACCCAGTACTTC. It is translated as CATSRDLSTGQGRETQYF. The V call is TRBV15, the J call TRBJ2-5; D may be TRBD1 (6 bases). This CDR3 contains 18 residues. Germline V CDR1 and CDR2: LNHNV, YYDKDF (reference sequence). V lost 0 bases and J 5 bases, leaving 22 bases between the germline ends.

Within the sample, this clonotype is medium-sized (0.01 to 0.1%). The J gene is TRBJ1-2, the V gene TRBV2, with D possibly TRBD1 on 6 matching bases. This CDR3 region has 14 residues. Trimming shortened V by 4 bases and J by 2 bases, and 11 bases separated the two germline ends. CDR1 SNHLY and CDR2 FYNNEI come from the germline V gene. The CDR3 is CASSGQVANYGYTF. CDR3 coding DNA: TGTGCCAGCAGTGGACAGGTAGCCAACTATGGCTACACCTTC.

The chain links TRBV14 to TRBJ2-7; D possibly matches TRBD1 or TRBD2 (5 bases each). Trimming cost V 4 bases and J 6 bases, with 10 bases left between them. The CDR3 loop spans 12 amino acids. The germline CDR1 and CDR2 sequences are SGHDN and FVKESK. CDR3 DNA sequence: TGTGCCAGCAGCCGGGACCGCGCCGAGCAGTACTTC. It is translated as CASSRDRAEQYF.

The chain is built from TRBV6-1 and TRBJ1-1; D is possibly TRBD1 (5 bases). CDR1 is MNHNS and CDR2 is SASEGT in the germline V gene. V lost 7 bases and J lost 1, with 13 bases in between. The CDR3 totals 14 residues. The CDR3 loop is CASISGGANTEAFF. The CDR3 DNA sequence: TGTGCCAGCATAAGCGGAGGGGCGAACACTGAAGCTTTCTTT.

This clonotype is categorized as medium-sized. This chain uses TRBV7-8 with TRBJ1-5; D gene unclear. There are 15 residues in the CDR3. Germline V lookup: CDR1 SGHVS, CDR2 FQNEAQ. Between the trimmed V and J ends, which lost 0 bases and 0 bases, there was a span of 6 bases. The CDR3 is CASSLAGNSNQPQHF. The CDR3 DNA follows: TGTGCCAGCAGCTTAGCGGGTAATAGCAATCAGCCCCAGCATTTT.